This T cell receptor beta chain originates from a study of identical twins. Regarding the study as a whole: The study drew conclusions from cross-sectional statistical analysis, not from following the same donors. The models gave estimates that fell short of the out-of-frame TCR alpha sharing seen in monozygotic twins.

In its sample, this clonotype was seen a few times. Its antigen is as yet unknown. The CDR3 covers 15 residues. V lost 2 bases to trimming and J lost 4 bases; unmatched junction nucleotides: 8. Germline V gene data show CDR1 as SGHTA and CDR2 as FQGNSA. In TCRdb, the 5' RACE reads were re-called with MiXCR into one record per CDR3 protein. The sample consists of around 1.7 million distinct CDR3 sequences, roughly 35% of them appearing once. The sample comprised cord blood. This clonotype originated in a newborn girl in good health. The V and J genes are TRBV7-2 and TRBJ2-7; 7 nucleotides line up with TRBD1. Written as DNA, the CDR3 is TGTGCCAGCAGCTTATCAAGAGGGGGCAAATACGAGCAGTACTTC. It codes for CASSLSRGGKYEQYF.